Here is one T cell receptor beta chain with its context. Indicated time point: cycle 4 day 1 (C4D1), after around six weeks of nivolumab. The patients all showed relapse after autologous stem cell transplantation, while their brentuximab vedotin exposure varied. The sample belongs to a study of PD-1 blockade in classical Hodgkin lymphoma. Method: immunoSEQ multiplex PCR; TCRdb's copy keeps in-frame clones and lacks some. The data show 80,000 to 95,000 clones, approximately 86% seen once. The germline CDR1 and CDR2 sequences are MNHEY and SVGAGI. The length of the CDR3 is 16 residues. Trimming removed 0 bases from V and 3 bases from J, with 15 bases in between.

Sequenced here: peripheral blood mononuclear cells (PBMCs), sampled before the fourth cycle of nivolumab. This receptor was obtained from a human donor with classical Hodgkin lymphoma. This rearrangement joins TRBV6-5 to TRBJ2-7; D unresolved. CDR3 protein: CASSYSTLGNLYEQYF. The CDR3 bases are TGTGCCAGCAGTTACTCGACCTTGGGCAACCTCTACGAGCAGTACTTC.